This paragraph covers one TCR beta chain sequence. The data were obtained in a study of siplizumab effects on memory and regulatory T cells. Assay used: immunoSEQ multiplex PCR; TCRdb lists only in-frame clones, some missing. The profile shows approximately 100,000 clones, 85% to 95% of them singletons. The source material was non-Treg CD4+ T cells sorted from blood. The TCR was taken from a human donor in good health.

The CDR3 sequence: CASSPMRTGELFF. In DNA, the CDR3 is TGTGCCAGCAGCCCCATGCGGACCGGGGAGCTGTTTTTT. The chain employs TRBV7-3 and TRBJ2-2; D unclear. CDR1 and CDR2 (germline): SGHTA, FQGTGA. Trimming took 5 bases from V and 5 from J, leaving 9 bases between them. The CDR3 sequence is 13 residues long.